The clone carrying this T cell receptor (beta chain) has ten or more counts. The antigen is undetermined. Time point specified: longitudinal time-point 2. From 2 million PBMCs stored at -80 C, the unsorted libraries were generated. By 5'RACE with 10-nucleotide random UMIs, the cDNA was made. Sequencing of 15-18 subjects in each run yielded over 180 million TCR-beta sequences. MiXCR was run by TCRdb on the 5' RACE reads, yielding one entry per CDR3 protein. The sample yields about 80,000 distinct CDR3 sequences, about 5% seen once. These data come from a study of neurological immune-mediated disorders. Whole-study results and caveats: One related-CDR3 cluster, found by phylogenetic grouping, held repertoires of 18 of 34 multiple sclerosis patients and is a possible signature.

Germline V CDR1 and CDR2: SGHRS, YFSETQ. This CDR3 spans 15 amino acids. The ends were cut back, 4 bases at V and 2 bases at J, with 13 bases in the middle. This chain connects TRBV5-1 to TRBJ2-1; D is unclear. This receptor was taken from an older woman with multiple sclerosis. Sequencing used PBMCs. The CDR3 spells CASSMGTDPYNEQFF. DNA of the CDR3: TGCGCCAGCAGCATGGGAACAGACCCCTACAATGAGCAGTTCTTC.